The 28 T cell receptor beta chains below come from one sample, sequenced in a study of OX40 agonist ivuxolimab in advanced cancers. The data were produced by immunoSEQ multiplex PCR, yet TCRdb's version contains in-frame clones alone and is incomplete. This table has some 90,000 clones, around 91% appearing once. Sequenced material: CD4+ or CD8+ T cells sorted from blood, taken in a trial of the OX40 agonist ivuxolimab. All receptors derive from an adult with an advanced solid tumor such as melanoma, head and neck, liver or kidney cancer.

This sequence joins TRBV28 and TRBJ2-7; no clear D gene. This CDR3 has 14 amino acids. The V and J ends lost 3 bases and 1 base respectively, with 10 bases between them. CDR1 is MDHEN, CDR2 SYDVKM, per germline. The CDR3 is CASSFLTQSYEQYF. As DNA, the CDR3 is TGTGCCAGCAGTTTCCTGACACAGTCCTACGAGCAGTACTTC.

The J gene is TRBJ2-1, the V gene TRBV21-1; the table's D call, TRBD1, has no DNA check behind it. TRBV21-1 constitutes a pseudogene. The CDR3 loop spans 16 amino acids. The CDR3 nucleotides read TGTGCCAGCAGCAAAGAAAGGGACAGAGCCTACAATGAGCAGTTCTTC. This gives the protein CASSKERDRAYNEQFF.

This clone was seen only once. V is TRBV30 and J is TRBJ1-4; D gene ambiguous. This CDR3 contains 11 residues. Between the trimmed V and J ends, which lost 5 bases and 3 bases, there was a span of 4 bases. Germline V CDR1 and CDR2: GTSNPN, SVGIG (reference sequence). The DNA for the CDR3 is TGTGCCTGGGGTTCTAATGAAAAACTGTTTTTT. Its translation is CAWGSNEKLFF.

CDR3 sequence reads: CASSPAGRHNEQFF. In DNA, the CDR3 is TGTGCCAGCAGCCCTGCGGGACGTCACAATGAGCAGTTCTTC. V usage is TRBV11-2 and J usage is TRBJ2-1; the D gene is possibly TRBD2 (6 bases). With 5 bases removed from V and 5 bases from J, the gap between germline ends came to 13 bases. Per germline, CDR1 SGHAT and CDR2 FQNNGV. This CDR3 has 14 residues.

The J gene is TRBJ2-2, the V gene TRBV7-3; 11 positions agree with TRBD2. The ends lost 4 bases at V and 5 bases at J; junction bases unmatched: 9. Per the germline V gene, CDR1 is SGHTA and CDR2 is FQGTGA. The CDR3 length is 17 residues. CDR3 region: CASSSSGTSGRTGELFF. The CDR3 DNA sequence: TGTGCCAGCAGCTCCAGCGGCACTAGCGGGAGAACCGGGGAGCTGTTTTTT. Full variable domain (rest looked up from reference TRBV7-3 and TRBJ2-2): GAGVSQTPSNKVTEKGKYVELRCDPISGHTALYWYRQSLGQGPEFLIYFQGTGAADDSGLPNDRFFAVRPEGSVSTLKIQRTERGDSAVYLCASSSSGTSGRTGELFFGEGSRLTVL.

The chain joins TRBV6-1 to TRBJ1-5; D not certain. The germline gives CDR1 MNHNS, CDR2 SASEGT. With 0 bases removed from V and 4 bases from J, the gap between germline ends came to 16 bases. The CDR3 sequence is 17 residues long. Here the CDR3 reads CASSEAERAYGNQPQHF. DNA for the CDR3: TGTGCCAGCAGTGAAGCAGAACGCGCCTACGGGAATCAGCCCCAGCATTTT.

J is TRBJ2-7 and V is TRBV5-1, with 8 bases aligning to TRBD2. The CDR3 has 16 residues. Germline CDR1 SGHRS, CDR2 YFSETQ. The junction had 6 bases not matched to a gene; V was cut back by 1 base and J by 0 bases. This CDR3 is CASSLIAGGPSYEQYF. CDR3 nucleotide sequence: TGCGCCAGCAGCTTGATTGCGGGAGGTCCCTCCTACGAGCAGTACTTC.

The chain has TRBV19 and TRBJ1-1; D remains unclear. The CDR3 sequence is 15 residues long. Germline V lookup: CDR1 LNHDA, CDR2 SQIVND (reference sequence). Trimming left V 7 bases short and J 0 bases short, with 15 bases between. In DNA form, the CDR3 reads TGTGCCAGTACCTATGACTCAGGAATGAACACTGAAGCTTTCTTT. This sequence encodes CASTYDSGMNTEAFF.

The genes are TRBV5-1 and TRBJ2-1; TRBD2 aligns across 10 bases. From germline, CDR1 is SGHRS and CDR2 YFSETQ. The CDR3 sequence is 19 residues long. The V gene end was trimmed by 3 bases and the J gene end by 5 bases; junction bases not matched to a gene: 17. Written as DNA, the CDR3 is TGCGCCAGCAGCTCAATGGGACTAGCGCCAAGACGGGTTGACAATGAGCAGTTCTTC. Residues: CASSSMGLAPRRVDNEQFF. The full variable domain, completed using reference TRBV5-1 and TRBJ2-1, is KAGVTQTPRYLIKTRGQQVTLSCSPISGHRSVSWYQQTPGQGLQFLFEYFSETQRNKGNFPGRFSGRQFSNSRSEMNVSTLELGDSALYLCASSSMGLAPRRVDNEQFFGPGTRLTVL.

The CDR3 DNA is TGTGCCAGCAGCGTAGTGCCGGAGACCTACGAGCAGTACTTC. Translating gives CASSVVPETYEQYF. V is TRBV9 and J is TRBJ2-7; D remains unclear. CDR3 length: 14 residues. The V end lost 0 bases, the J end lost 2 bases, and 9 bases lay between the germline ends. Per germline, CDR1 SGDLS and CDR2 YYNGEE.

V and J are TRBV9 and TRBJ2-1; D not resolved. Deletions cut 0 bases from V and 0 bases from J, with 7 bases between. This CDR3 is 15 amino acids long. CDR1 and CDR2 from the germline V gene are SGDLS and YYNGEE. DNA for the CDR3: TGTGCCAGCAGCGTAGTGGCTTTCTCCTACAATGAGCAGTTCTTC. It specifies CASSVVAFSYNEQFF.

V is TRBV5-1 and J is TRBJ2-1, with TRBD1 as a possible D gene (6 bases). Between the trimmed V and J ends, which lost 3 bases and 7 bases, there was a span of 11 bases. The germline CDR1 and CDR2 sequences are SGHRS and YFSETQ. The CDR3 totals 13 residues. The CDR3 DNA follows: TGCGCCAGCAGCTCCCGGACAGAGAATGAGCAGTTCTTC. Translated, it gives CASSSRTENEQFF.

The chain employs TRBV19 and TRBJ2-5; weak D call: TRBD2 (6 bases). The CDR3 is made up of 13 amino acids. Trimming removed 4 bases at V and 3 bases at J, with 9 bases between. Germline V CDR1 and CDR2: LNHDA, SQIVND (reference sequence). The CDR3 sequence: CASSTGTEETQYF. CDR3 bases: TGTGCCAGTAGTACGGGGACTGAAGAGACCCAGTACTTC.

In nucleotides, the CDR3 is TGCGCCAGCAGACGGACAGGGGCGAACTATGGCTACACCTTC. Its protein product is CASRRTGANYGYTF. The V gene is TRBV5-1, the J gene TRBJ1-2; 9 bases are a match to TRBD1. Trimming removed 5 bases from V and 2 bases from J; junction bases left unmatched: 4. The CDR3 contains 14 residues. Germline V gene sequence: CDR1 SGHRS, CDR2 YFSETQ.

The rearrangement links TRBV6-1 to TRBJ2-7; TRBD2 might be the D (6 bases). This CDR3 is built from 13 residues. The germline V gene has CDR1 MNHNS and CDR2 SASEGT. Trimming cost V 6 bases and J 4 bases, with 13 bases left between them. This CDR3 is CASRVPGVYEQYF. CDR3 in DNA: TGTGCCAGCAGAGTTCCGGGAGTTTACGAGCAGTACTTC.

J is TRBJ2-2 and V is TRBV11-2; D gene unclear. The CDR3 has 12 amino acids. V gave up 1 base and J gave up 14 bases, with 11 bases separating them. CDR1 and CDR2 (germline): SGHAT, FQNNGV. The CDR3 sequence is CASSLVRTNLFF. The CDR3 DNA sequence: TGTGCCAGCAGCTTAGTCAGGACCAATCTGTTTTTT.

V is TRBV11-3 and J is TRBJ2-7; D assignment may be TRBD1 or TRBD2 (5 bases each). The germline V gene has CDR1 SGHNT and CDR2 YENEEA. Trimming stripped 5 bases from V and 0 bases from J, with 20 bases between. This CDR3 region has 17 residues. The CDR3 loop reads CASSVRDGPLDSYEQYF. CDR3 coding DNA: TGTGCCAGCAGCGTCCGGGACGGACCTCTAGACTCCTACGAGCAGTACTTC.

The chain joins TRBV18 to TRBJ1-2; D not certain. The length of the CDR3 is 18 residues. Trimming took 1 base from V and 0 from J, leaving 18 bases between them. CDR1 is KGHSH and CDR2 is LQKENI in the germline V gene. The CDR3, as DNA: TGTGCCAGCTCACCACTCTCGATTAGGACGGCAGCTAACTATGGCTACACCTTC. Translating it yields CASSPLSIRTAANYGYTF.

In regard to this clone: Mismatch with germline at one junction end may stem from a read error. CDR3 DNA sequence: TGTGCTAGCAGCCCGGTAGCGGGATCGGAGACCCAGTACTTC. Translation gives CASSPVAGSETQYF. V gene TRBV7-7 combines with J gene TRBJ2-5, with TRBD2 identical over 8 bases. The CDR3 runs 14 residues. Germline V CDR1 and CDR2: SSHAT, FNYEAQ (reference sequence).

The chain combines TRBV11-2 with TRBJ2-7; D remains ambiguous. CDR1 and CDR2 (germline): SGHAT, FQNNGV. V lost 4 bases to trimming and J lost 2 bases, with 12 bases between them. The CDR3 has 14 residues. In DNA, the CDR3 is TGTGCCAGCAGCTCCCCGGTGGCCGCCTACGAGCAGTACTTC. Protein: CASSSPVAAYEQYF.

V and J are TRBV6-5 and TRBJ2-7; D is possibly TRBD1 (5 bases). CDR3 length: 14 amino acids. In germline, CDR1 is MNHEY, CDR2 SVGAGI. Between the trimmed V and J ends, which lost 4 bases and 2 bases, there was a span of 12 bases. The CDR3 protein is CASSFQTVTYEQYF. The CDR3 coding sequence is TGTGCCAGCAGTTTCCAGACAGTTACCTACGAGCAGTACTTC.

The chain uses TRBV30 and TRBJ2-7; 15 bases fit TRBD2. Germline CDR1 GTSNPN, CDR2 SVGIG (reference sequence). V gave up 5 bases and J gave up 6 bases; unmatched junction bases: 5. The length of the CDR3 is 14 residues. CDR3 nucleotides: TGTGCCTGGGGACTAGCGGGAGGGCCCCGCGAGCAGTACTTC. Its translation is CAWGLAGGPREQYF.

This chain's CDR3 is CATSKPRGTGSYEQYF. CDR3 DNA sequence: TGTGCCACCAGCAAGCCTCGGGGGACAGGGTCCTACGAGCAGTACTTC. This rearrangement joins TRBV15 to TRBJ2-7, with 9 bases identical to TRBD1. The V segment lost 4 bases and the J segment 1 base; nucleotides outside the gene matches: 8. The length of the CDR3 is 16 residues. CDR1 is LNHNV, CDR2 YYDKDF, per germline (reference sequence).

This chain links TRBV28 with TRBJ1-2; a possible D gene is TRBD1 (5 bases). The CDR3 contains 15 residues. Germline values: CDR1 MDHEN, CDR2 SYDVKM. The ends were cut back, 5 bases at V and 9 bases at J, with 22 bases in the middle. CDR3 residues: CASSPLMQGPPRYTF. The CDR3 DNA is TGTGCCAGCAGTCCCCTCATGCAGGGCCCTCCGCGCTACACCTTC.

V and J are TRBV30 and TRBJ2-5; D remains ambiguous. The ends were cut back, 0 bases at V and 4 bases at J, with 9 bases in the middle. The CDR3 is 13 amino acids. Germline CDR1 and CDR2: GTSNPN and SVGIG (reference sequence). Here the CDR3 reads CAWSVLLGETQYF. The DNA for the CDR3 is TGTGCCTGGAGTGTACTTCTGGGAGAGACCCAGTACTTC.

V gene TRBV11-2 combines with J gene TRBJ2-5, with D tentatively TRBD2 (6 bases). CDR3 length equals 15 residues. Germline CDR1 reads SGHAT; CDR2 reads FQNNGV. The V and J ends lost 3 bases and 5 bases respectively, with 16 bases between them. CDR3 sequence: CASSFRGSRGETQYF. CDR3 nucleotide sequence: TGTGCCAGCAGCTTCCGGGGGTCAAGAGGGGAGACCCAGTACTTC. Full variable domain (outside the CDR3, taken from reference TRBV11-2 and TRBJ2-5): EAGVAQSPRYKIIEKRQSVAFWCNPISGHATLYWYQQILGQGPKLLIQFQNNGVVDDSQLPKDRFSAERLKGVDSTLKIQPAKLEDSAVYLCASSFRGSRGETQYFGPGTRLLVL.

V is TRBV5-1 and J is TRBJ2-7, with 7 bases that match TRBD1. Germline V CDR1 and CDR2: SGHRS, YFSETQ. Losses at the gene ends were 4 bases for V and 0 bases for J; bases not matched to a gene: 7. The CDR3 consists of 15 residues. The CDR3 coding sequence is TGCGCCAGCAGCCCGAGACAGGGCCCCTCCTACGAGCAGTACTTC. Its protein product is CASSPRQGPSYEQYF.

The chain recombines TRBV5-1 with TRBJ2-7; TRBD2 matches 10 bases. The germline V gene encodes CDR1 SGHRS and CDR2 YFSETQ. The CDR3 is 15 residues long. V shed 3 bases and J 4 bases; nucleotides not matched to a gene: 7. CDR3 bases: TGCGCCAGCAGCTGGGAGGGACTAGCGCTTTACGAGCAGTACTTC. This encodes CASSWEGLALYEQYF. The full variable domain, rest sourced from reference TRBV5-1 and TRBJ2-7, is KAGVTQTPRYLIKTRGQQVTLSCSPISGHRSVSWYQQTPGQGLQFLFEYFSETQRNKGNFPGRFSGRQFSNSRSEMNVSTLELGDSALYLCASSWEGLALYEQYFGPGTRLTVT.